This T cell receptor beta chain appears in the sequencing data of a study of CD8+ T cells in alopecia areata. At the level of the study: Treatment of the treated patients consisted of oral tofacitinib, 5 to 10 mg twice daily.

Study observations and caveats: Scalp clonality and expanded CD8+ clones among the top 100 were significantly decreased by tofacitinib.

As regards this clone: Its antigen is not identified. This specimen includes other DNA sequences encoding the same CDR3.

The ends were cut back, 3 bases at V and 4 bases at J, with 9 bases in the middle. The length of the CDR3 is 12 residues. Germline V CDR1 and CDR2: GTSNPN, SVGIG (reference sequence). The treatment: oral pan-JAK inhibitor, 5-10 mg twice daily. Sorting separated CD4+ and CD8+ T cells out of PBMCs. Once RNA had been extracted, it was reverse transcribed into cDNA to act as the sequencing template. Sequencing used immunoSEQ multiplex PCR; TCRdb keeps in-frame clones, though not all of them. The profile covers some 200,000 clones, with approximately 60% appearing a single time and less than 4% taken by the ten largest.

The material sequenced was CD4+ T cells sorted from blood, taken at week 4, from a patient treated with tofacitinib. The chain is built from TRBV30 and TRBJ1-2; D gene uncertain. This clonotype originated in a human donor with alopecia areata. The CDR3 sequence: CAWSPTGYGYTF. The CDR3 DNA reads as TGTGCCTGGAGCCCGACCGGCTATGGCTACACCTTC.